This section outlines one TCR beta chain sequence together with its context. What it binds is not known. This record comes from a study of shared clonotypes between healthy human individuals. Across the study: A couple of women and a few men aged 18 to 49 served as donors. Study-wide findings and caveats: The authors sampled blood alone, and tissue repertoires likely differ. Clonotypes not shared had lower generation probabilities than those common to all four donors.

Genomic DNA belonging to each subset was distributed in equal measure over several immunoSEQ plates. Generated by immunoSEQ multiplex PCR, the TCRdb table keeps only in-frame clones and is missing some. The sample contains about 2.4 million clones, 93% of which appear only once. CDR3 length: 12 amino acids. V lost 5 bases and J lost 10, with 14 bases in between. In germline, CDR1 is MNHNS, CDR2 SASEGT. The sample taken for sequencing was naive CD4+ T cells from PBMCs. Subset indicated: CD45RA+ positively selected. This receptor was obtained from a man aged 18 to 29 in good health. Some clones in this sample may be carry-over from other donors' samples. The J gene is TRBJ1-1, the V gene TRBV6-1; no firm D call. Here the CDR3 DNA reads TGTGCCAGCAGTAGTAGAGGTGAGCCAGCTTTCTTT. Residues: CASSSRGEPAFF.